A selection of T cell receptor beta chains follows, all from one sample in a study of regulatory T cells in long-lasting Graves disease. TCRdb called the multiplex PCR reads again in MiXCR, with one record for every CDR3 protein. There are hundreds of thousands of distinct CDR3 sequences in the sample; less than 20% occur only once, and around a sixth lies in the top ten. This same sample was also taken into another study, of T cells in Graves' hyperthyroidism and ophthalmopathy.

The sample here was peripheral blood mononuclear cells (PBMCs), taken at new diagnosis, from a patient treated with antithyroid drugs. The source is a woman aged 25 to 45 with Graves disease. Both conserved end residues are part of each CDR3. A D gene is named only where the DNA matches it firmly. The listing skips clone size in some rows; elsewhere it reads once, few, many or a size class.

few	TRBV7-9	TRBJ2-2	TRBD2	TGTGCCAGCAGCTGGGCCTCGGGACTAGCGGCCGGGGAGCTGTTTTTT	CASSWASGLAAGELFF
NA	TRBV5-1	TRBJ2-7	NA	TGCGCCAGCACCCCGGGGAGTGAGTACGAGCAGTACTTC	CASTPGSEYEQYF
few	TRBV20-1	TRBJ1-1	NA	TGCAGTGCTAGAGTCGTTCATGCGAACACTGAAGCTTTCTTT	CSARVVHANTEAFF
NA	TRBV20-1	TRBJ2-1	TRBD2	TGCAGTGCTAGTAGCGGGGTCTACAATGAGCAGTTCTTC	CSASSGVYNEQFF
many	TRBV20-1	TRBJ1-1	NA	TGCAGTGCCAAGCTAGGAGGGTACGAGGAAGCTTTCTTT	CSAKLGGYEEAFF
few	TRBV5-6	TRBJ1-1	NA	TGTGCCAGCAGTATCATACAGGGCCCGAACACTGAAGCTTTCTTT	CASSIIQGPNTEAFF
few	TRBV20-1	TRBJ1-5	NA	TGCAGTGCTAGTAAGGGGGAGATCAATCAGCCCCAGCATTTT	CSASKGEINQPQHF
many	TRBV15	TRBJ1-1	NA	TGTGCCACCAGCACCAAGGGTGGAGGCACTGAAGCTTTCTTT	CATSTKGGGTEAFF
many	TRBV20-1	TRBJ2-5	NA	TGCAGTGCTAGTCAGATGGGGACAGAGACCCAGTACTTC	CSASQMGTETQYF
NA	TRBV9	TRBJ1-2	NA	TGTGCCAGCAGCGCCCCGGACGCTCACTATGGCTACACCTTC	CASSAPDAHYGYTF
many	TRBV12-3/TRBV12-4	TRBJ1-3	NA	TGTGCCAGCAGCTTAGGAGGTACTGGAAACACCATATATTTT	CASSLGGTGNTIYF
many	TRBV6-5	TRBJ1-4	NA	TGTGCCAGCAGTTCCGAACTTTGGGGATATCGAAAACTGTTTTTT	CASSSELWGYRKLFF
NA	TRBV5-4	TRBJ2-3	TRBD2	TGTGCCAGCAGCTTGCAATTTGGACTAGGCGCAGATACGCAGTATTTT	CASSLQFGLGADTQYF
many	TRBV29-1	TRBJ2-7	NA	TGCAGCGTGGCGGACGGATACGAGCAGTACTTC	CSVADGYEQYF